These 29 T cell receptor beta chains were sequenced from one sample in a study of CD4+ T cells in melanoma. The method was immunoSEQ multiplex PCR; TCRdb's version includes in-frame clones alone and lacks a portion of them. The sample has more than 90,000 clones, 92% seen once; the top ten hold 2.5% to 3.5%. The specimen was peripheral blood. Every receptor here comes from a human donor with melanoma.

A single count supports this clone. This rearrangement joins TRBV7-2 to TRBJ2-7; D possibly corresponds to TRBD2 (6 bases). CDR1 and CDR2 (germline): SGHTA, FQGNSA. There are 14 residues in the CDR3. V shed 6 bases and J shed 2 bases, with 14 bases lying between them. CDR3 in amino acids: CASSYGGAAYEQYF. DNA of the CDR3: TGTGCCAGCAGTTACGGCGGGGCGGCCTACGAGCAGTACTTC.

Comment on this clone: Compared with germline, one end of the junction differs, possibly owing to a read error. The CDR3 here is CASSLGWRGTDTQYF. DNA of the CDR3: TGTGCCAGCAGCTTGGGTTGGCGCGGCACAGATACGCAGTATTTT. This chain links TRBV5-3 with TRBJ2-3; D gene ambiguous. TRBV5-3 is labeled an ORF, and its function is uncertain. The CDR3 consists of 15 residues.

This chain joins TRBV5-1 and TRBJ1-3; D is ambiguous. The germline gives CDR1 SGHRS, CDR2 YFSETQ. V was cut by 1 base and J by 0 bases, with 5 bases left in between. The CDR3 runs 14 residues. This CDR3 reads CASSLQDSGNTIYF. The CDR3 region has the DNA TGCGCCAGCAGCTTGCAGGACTCTGGAAACACCATATATTTT.

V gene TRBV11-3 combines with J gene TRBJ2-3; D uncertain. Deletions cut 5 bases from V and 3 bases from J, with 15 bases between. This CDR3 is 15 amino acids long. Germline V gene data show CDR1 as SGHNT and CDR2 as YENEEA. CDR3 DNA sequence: TGTGCCAGCAGCCCGAACCCGGCCGGAACAGATACGCAGTATTTT. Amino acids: CASSPNPAGTDTQYF.

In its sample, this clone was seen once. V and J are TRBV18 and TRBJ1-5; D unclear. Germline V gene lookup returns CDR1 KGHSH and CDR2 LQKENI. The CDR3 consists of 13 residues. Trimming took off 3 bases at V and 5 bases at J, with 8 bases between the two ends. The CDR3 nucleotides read TGTGCCAGCTCACCTGAGAGAGATCAGCCCCAGCATTTT. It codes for CASSPERDQPQHF.

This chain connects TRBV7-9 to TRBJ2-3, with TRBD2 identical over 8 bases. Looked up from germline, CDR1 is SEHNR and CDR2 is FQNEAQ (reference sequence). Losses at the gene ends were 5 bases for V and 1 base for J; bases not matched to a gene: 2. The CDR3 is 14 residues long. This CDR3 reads CASSPGGGTDTQYF. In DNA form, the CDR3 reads TGTGCCAGCAGCCCGGGGGGGGGCACAGATACGCAGTATTTT.

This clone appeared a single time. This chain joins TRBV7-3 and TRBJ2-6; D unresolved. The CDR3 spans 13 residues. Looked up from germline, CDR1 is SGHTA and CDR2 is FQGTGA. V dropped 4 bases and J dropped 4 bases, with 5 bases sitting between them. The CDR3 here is CASSYPGANVLTF. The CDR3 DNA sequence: TGTGCCAGCAGCTATCCAGGGGCCAACGTCCTGACTTTC. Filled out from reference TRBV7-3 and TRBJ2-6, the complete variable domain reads GAGVSQTPSNKVTEKGKYVELRCDPISGHTALYWYRQSLGQGPEFLIYFQGTGAADDSGLPNDRFFAVRPEGSVSTLKIQRTERGDSAVYLCASSYPGANVLTFGAGSRLTVL.

The CDR3 protein is CASSSQGLIDYEQYF. CDR3 coding DNA: TGTGCCAGCAGCTCACAAGGACTAATCGACTACGAGCAGTACTTC. The rearrangement joins TRBV7-2 to TRBJ2-7, with D perhaps TRBD2 (6 bases). Germline CDR1 SGHTA, CDR2 FQGNSA. V was clipped by 4 bases and J by 3 bases, with 16 bases between them. The CDR3 contains 15 residues.

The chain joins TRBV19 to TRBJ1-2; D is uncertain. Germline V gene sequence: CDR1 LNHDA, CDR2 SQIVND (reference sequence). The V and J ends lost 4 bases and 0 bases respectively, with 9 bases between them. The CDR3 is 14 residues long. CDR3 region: CASSTLLANYGYTF. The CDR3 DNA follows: TGTGCCAGTAGTACACTATTAGCTAACTATGGCTACACCTTC.

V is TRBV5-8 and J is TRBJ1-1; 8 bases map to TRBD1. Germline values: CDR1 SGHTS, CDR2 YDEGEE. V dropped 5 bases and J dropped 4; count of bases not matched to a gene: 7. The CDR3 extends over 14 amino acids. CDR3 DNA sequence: TGTGCCAGCAGTTTCAGGGGGCAGGGCACTGAAGCTTTCTTT. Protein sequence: CASSFRGQGTEAFF.

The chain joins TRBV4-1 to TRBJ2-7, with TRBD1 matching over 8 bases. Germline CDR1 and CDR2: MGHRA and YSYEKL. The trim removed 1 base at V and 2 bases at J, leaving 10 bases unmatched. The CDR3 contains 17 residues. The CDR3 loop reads CASSQGAGQGRTYEQYF. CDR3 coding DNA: TGCGCCAGCAGCCAAGGGGCCGGACAGGGAAGAACCTACGAGCAGTACTTC.

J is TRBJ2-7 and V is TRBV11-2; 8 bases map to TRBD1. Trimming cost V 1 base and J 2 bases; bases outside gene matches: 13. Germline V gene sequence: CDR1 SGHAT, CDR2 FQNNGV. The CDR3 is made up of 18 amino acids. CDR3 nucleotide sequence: TGTGCCAGCAGCTTAGCCTTCCCCGGCAGGGGGCGGGCCTACGAGCAGTACTTC. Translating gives CASSLAFPGRGRAYEQYF.

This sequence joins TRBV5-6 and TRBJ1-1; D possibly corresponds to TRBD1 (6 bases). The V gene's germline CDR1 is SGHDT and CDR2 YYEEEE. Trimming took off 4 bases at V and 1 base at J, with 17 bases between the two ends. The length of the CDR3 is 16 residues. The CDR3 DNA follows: TGTGCCAGCAGCCCTCCCGGGGGGGCTAGGAACACTGAAGCTTTCTTT. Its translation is CASSPPGGARNTEAFF.

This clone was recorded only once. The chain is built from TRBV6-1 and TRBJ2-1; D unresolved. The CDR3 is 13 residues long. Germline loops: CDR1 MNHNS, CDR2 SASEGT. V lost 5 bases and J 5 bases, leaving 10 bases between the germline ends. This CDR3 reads CASSHPRHNEQFF. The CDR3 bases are TGTGCCAGCAGTCATCCGCGCCACAATGAGCAGTTCTTC.

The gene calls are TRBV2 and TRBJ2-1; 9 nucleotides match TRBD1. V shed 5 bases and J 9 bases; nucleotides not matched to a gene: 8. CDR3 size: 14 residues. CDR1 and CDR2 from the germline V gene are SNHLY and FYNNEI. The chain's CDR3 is CASSNDRGTGEQFF. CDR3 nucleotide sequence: TGTGCCAGCAGTAACGACAGGGGGACGGGTGAGCAGTTCTTC.

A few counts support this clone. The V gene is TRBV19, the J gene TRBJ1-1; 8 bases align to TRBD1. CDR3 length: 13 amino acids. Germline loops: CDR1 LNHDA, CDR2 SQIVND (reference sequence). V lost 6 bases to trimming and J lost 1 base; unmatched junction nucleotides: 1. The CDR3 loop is CASSDRGNTEAFF. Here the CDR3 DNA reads TGTGCCAGTAGCGACAGGGGGAACACTGAAGCTTTCTTT. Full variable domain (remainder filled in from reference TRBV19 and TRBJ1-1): DGGITQSPKYLFRKEGQNVTLSCEQNLNHDAMYWYRQDPGQGLRLIYYSQIVNDFQKGDIAEGYSVSREKKESFPLTVTSAQKNPTAFYLCASSDRGNTEAFFGQGTRLTVV.

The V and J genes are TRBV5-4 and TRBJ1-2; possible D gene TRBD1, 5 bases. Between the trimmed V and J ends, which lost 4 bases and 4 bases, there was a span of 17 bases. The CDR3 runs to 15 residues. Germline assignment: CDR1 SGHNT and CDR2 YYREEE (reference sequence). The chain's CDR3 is CASSPGGGRGYGYTF. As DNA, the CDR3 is TGTGCCAGCAGCCCTGGGGGGGGAAGGGGCTATGGCTACACCTTC.

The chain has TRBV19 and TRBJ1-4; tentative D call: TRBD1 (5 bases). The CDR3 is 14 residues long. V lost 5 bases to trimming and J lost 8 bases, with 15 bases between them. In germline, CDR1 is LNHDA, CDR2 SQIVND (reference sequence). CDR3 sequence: CASSSGRRTEKLFF. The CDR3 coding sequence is TGTGCCAGTAGTTCGGGACGGAGGACCGAAAAACTGTTTTTT. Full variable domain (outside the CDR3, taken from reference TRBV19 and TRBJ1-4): DGGITQSPKYLFRKEGQNVTLSCEQNLNHDAMYWYRQDPGQGLRLIYYSQIVNDFQKGDIAEGYSVSREKKESFPLTVTSAQKNPTAFYLCASSSGRRTEKLFFGSGTQLSVL.

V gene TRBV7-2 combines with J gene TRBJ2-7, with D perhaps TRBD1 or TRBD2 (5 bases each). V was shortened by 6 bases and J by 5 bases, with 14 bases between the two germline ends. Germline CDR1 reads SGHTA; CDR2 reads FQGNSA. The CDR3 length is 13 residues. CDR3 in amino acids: CASRSGQGNEQYF. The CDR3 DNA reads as TGTGCCAGCAGATCGGGGCAGGGCAACGAGCAGTACTTC.

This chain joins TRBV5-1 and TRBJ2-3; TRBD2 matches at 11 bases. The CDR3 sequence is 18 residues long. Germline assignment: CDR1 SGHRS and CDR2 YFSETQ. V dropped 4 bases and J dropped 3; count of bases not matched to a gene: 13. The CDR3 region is CASSPGGLAGGWTDTQYF. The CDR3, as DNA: TGCGCCAGCAGCCCCGGAGGCCTAGCGGGGGGTTGGACAGATACGCAGTATTTT. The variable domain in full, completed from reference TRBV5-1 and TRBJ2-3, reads KAGVTQTPRYLIKTRGQQVTLSCSPISGHRSVSWYQQTPGQGLQFLFEYFSETQRNKGNFPGRFSGRQFSNSRSEMNVSTLELGDSALYLCASSPGGLAGGWTDTQYFGPGTRLTVL.

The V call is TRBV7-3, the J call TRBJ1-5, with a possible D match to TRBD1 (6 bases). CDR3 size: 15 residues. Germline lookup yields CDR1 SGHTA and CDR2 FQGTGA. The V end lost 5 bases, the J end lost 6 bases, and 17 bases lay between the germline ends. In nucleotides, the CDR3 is TGTGCCAGCAGCCCTCCTAGCAGGGGAAGTCAGCCCCAGCATTTT. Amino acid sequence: CASSPPSRGSQPQHF.

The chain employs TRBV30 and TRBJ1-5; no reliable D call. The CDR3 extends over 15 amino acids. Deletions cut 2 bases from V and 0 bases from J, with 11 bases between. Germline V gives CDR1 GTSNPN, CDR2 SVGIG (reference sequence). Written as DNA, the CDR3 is TGTGCCTGGAGTCAGTTCAGTGATAGCAATCAGCCCCAGCATTTT. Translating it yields CAWSQFSDSNQPQHF.

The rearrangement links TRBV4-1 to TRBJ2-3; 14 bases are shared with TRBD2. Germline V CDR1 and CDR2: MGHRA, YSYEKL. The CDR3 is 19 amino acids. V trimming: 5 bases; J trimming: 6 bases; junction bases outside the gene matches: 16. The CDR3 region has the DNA TGCGCCAGCAGCAAAGGACTAGCGGGGGGATCTGGGCAGTTGGATACGCAGTATTTT. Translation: CASSKGLAGGSGQLDTQYF.

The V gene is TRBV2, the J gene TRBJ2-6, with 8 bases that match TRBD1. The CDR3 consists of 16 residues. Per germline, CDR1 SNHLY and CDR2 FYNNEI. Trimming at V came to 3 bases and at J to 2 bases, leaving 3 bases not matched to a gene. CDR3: CASSETRGPGANVLTF. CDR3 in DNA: TGTGCCAGCAGTGAGACCAGGGGGCCTGGGGCCAACGTCCTGACTTTC.

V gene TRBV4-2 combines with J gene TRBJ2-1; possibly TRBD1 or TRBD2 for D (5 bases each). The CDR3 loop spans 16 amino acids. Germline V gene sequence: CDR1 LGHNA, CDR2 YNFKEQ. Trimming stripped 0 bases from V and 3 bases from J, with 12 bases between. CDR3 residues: CASSQDGGFVYNEQFF. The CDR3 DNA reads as TGTGCCAGCAGCCAAGATGGGGGATTTGTCTACAATGAGCAGTTCTTC.

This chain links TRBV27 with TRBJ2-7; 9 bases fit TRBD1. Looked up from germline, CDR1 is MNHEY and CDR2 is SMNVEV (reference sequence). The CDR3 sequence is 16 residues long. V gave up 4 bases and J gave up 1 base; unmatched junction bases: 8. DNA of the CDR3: TGTGCCAGCAGTTCGCCCCGACAGGGGGGGTCCTACGAGCAGTACTTC. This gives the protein CASSSPRQGGSYEQYF.

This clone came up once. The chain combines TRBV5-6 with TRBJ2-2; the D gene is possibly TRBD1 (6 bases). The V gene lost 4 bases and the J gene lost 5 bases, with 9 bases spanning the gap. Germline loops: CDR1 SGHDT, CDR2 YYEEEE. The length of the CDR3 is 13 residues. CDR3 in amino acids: CASSGQGTGELFF. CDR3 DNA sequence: TGTGCCAGCAGCGGTCAGGGGACCGGGGAGCTGTTTTTT.

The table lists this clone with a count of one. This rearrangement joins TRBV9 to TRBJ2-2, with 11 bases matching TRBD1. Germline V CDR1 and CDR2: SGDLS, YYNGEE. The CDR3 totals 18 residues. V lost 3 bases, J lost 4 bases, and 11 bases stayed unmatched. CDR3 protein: CASSGGQGGILPTGELFF. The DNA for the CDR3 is TGTGCCAGCAGCGGGGGACAGGGGGGGATACTCCCCACCGGGGAGCTGTTTTTT.

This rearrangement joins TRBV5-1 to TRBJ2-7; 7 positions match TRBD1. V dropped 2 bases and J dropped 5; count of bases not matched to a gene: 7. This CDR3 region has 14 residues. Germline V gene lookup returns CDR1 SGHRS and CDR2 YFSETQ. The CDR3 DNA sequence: TGCGCCAGCAGCTTAAGACAGGGAACGGACGAGCAGTACTTC. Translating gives CASSLRQGTDEQYF. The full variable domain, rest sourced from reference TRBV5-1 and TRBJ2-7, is KAGVTQTPRYLIKTRGQQVTLSCSPISGHRSVSWYQQTPGQGLQFLFEYFSETQRNKGNFPGRFSGRQFSNSRSEMNVSTLELGDSALYLCASSLRQGTDEQYFGPGTRLTVT.